These 24 T cell receptor beta chains were sequenced from one sample in a study of brain T cells in children with intractable seizures. The time point is: blood from clinic visit 5 months post-surgery; TSC patient then seizure free. Produced via immunoSEQ multiplex PCR; TCRdb's table is partial and in-frame only. The table includes under 400,000 clones, over 85% detected once. Sample: peripheral blood, taken 4 to 5 months after surgery. The receptors here all came from a boy in the first two years of life with tuberous sclerosis and intractable seizures.

V usage is TRBV9 and J usage is TRBJ2-1; perhaps TRBD2 as D (5 bases). The CDR3 is 17 amino acids. Between the trimmed V and J ends, which lost 3 bases and 0 bases, there was a span of 16 bases. CDR1 and CDR2 from the germline V gene are SGDLS and YYNGEE. As DNA, the CDR3 is TGTGCCAGCAGCGAAAGTCCGGGGTTGAGCTCCTACAATGAGCAGTTCTTC. This sequence encodes CASSESPGLSSYNEQFF.

The rearrangement joins TRBV11-2 to TRBJ2-7, with D possibly being TRBD2 (6 bases). CDR1 and CDR2 from the germline V gene are SGHAT and FQNNGV. V was pared by 3 bases and J by 3 bases, with 15 bases between. The CDR3 covers 15 residues. In DNA form, the CDR3 reads TGTGCCAGCAGCTTGTACAAGGAGGGGTACTACGAGCAGTACTTC. Protein: CASSLYKEGYYEQYF.

The J gene is TRBJ1-1, the V gene TRBV11-2; D unclear. The CDR3 is 14 amino acids. Germline V CDR1 and CDR2: SGHAT, FQNNGV. V was cut by 2 bases and J by 0 bases, with 7 bases left in between. CDR3 nucleotide sequence: TGTGCCAGCAGCTTAAGTTGGATGAACACTGAAGCTTTCTTT. This encodes CASSLSWMNTEAFF.

V and J are TRBV15 and TRBJ2-5, with 7 bases identical to TRBD2. The CDR3 covers 15 residues. Germline CDR1 reads LNHNV; CDR2 reads YYDKDF (reference sequence). J lost 2 bases, V lost 5 bases, and 8 bases had no gene match. The CDR3, as DNA: TGTGCCACCAGCTTCCTCGGGGGGTTGCAAGAGACCCAGTACTTC. Its protein product is CATSFLGGLQETQYF.

The J gene is TRBJ2-1, the V gene TRBV24-1; D might be TRBD2 (5 bases). The germline CDR1 and CDR2 sequences are KGHDR and SFDVKD. V shed 9 bases and J shed 5 bases, with 16 bases lying between them. The CDR3 runs to 14 residues. The CDR3: CATSVDGIDNEQFF. DNA of the CDR3: TGTGCCACCTCGGTAGACGGGATAGACAATGAGCAGTTCTTC.

This clone was seen more than once but under ten times. The J gene is TRBJ1-6, the V gene TRBV6-1; D call uncertain. In germline, CDR1 is MNHNS, CDR2 SASEGT. V lost 2 bases and J 4 bases, leaving 12 bases between the germline ends. The CDR3 has 16 amino acids. CDR3 coding DNA: TGTGCCAGCAGTGAATTAAAAACAGCATATAATTCACCCCTCCACTTT. This codes for CASSELKTAYNSPLHF.

The rearrangement links TRBV7-9 to TRBJ2-1; TRBD2 might be the D (6 bases). The CDR3 is 16 residues long. The V gene lost 8 bases and the J gene lost 3 bases, with 20 bases spanning the gap. CDR1 is SEHNR and CDR2 is FQNEAQ in the germline V gene (reference sequence). CDR3 sequence reads: CASGDHRDSNYNEQFF. The CDR3 region has the DNA TGTGCCAGCGGAGACCACCGGGACTCTAACTACAATGAGCAGTTCTTC.

The chain carries TRBV5-1 and TRBJ1-1; 7 bases line up with TRBD1. The germline V gene has CDR1 SGHRS and CDR2 YFSETQ. Germline trimming cut 3 bases from V and 0 bases from J; bases unmatched to any gene: 5. This CDR3 region has 15 residues. CDR3 sequence (DNA): TGCGCCAGCAGCTATTCCGGGACAGTGAACACTGAAGCTTTCTTT. Its translation is CASSYSGTVNTEAFF.

The chain is built from TRBV7-9 and TRBJ2-5; 11 positions match TRBD2. The CDR3 is made up of 19 amino acids. V lost 6 bases to trimming and J lost 7 bases; unmatched junction nucleotides: 22. Germline CDR1 and CDR2: SEHNR and FQNEAQ (reference sequence). The CDR3 region is CASSPLAGGRLSTLGTQYF. The CDR3 coding sequence is TGTGCCAGCAGTCCGTTAGCGGGGGGGCGTTTATCAACTCTTGGGACCCAGTACTTC.

In this sample, this clone turned up once. The J gene is TRBJ2-2, the V gene TRBV3-1 (or the pseudogene TRBV3-2); 9 bases align to TRBD1. V lost 3 bases, J lost 3 bases, and 2 bases stayed unmatched. CDR1 and CDR2 (germline): LGHDT, YNNKEL (reference sequence). This CDR3 is built from 15 residues. The CDR3: CASSHWTGDTGELFF. In DNA, the CDR3 is TGTGCCAGCAGCCATTGGACAGGGGACACCGGGGAGCTGTTTTTT.

This clone was observed a few times. The J gene is TRBJ1-5, the V gene TRBV11-2, with 9 bases matching TRBD1. This CDR3 has 16 residues. V shed 5 bases and J 6 bases; nucleotides not matched to a gene: 11. The germline V gene encodes CDR1 SGHAT and CDR2 FQNNGV. In DNA, the CDR3 is TGTGCCAGCAGCCTCCGGGGGGACAGGGTGGGTCAGCCCCAGCATTTT. The encoded protein is CASSLRGDRVGQPQHF.

V gene TRBV3-1 (or the pseudogene TRBV3-2) combines with J gene TRBJ2-3; TRBD2 aligns across 10 bases. J was trimmed by 4 bases and V by 4 bases; bases with no gene match: 5. The length of the CDR3 is 15 residues. Germline CDR1 and CDR2: LGHDT and YNNKEL (reference sequence). CDR3 region: CASSLSGGLPDTQYF. The CDR3 region has the DNA TGTGCCAGCAGCCTTAGCGGGGGGCTCCCAGATACGCAGTATTTT.

The chain employs TRBV5-4 and TRBJ2-1; D gene unclear. The V and J ends lost 0 bases and 8 bases respectively, with 9 bases between them. The CDR3 is 13 residues long. CDR1 is SGHNT, CDR2 YYREEE, per germline (reference sequence). The CDR3 here is CASSLDVGHEQFF. CDR3 sequence (DNA): TGTGCCAGCAGCTTGGATGTGGGCCATGAGCAGTTCTTC.

The rearrangement uses TRBV5-1 and TRBJ1-2; 11 bases fit TRBD1. Germline CDR1 SGHRS, CDR2 YFSETQ. With 3 bases clipped from V and 3 bases from J, the junction kept 4 bases outside the gene matches. The CDR3 is 15 residues long. CDR3 nucleotide sequence: TGCGCCAGCAGCTCAGGACAGGGGGCTTACTATGGCTACACCTTC. It specifies CASSSGQGAYYGYTF.

The rearrangement links TRBV12-3 or TRBV12-4 to TRBJ1-2; TRBD1 is a possible D gene (6 bases). Trimming removed 2 bases at V and 8 bases at J, with 12 bases between. The CDR3 has 13 amino acids. The CDR3 nucleotides read TGTGCCAGCAGTTTAAGGGGGGCTCGGGGCTACACCTTC. This translates into CASSLRGARGYTF.

The chain joins TRBV5-6 to TRBJ2-7; D is unresolved. The CDR3 consists of 13 residues. V lost 1 base and J 3 bases, leaving 8 bases between the germline ends. Germline V gene data show CDR1 as SGHDT and CDR2 as YYEEEE. As DNA, the CDR3 is TGTGCCAGCAGCTTGCACAGACTCTACGAGCAGTACTTC. Residues: CASSLHRLYEQYF. The entire variable domain, with the rest obtained from reference TRBV5-6 and TRBJ2-7, is as follows: DAGVTQSPTHLIKTRGQQVTLRCSPKSGHDTVSWYQQALGQGPQFIFQYYEEEERQRGNFPDRFSGHQFPNYSSELNVNALLLGDSALYLCASSLHRLYEQYFGPGTRLTVT.

J is TRBJ2-1 and V is TRBV5-6; maybe TRBD1 (5 bases). Germline V CDR1 and CDR2: SGHDT, YYEEEE. V was clipped by 3 bases and J by 0 bases, with 22 bases between them. CDR3 length equals 19 residues. DNA of the CDR3: TGTGCCAGCAGCTCGGTGGGGTACACAGGAGACCGCTCCTACAATGAGCAGTTCTTC. Amino acids: CASSSVGYTGDRSYNEQFF. The complete variable domain, with remaining parts taken from reference TRBV5-6 and TRBJ2-1, reads DAGVTQSPTHLIKTRGQQVTLRCSPKSGHDTVSWYQQALGQGPQFIFQYYEEEERQRGNFPDRFSGHQFPNYSSELNVNALLLGDSALYLCASSSVGYTGDRSYNEQFFGPGTRLTVL.

This sequence joins TRBV6-5 and TRBJ2-7; TRBD2 matches at 7 bases. This CDR3 contains 15 residues. The germline CDR1 and CDR2 sequences are MNHEY and SVGAGI. Unmatched junction bases numbered 8, after V lost 6 bases and J lost 0 bases. In nucleotides, the CDR3 is TGTGCCAGCAGCTCCACGGGGGGTTTCTCCTACGAGCAGTACTTC. Protein: CASSSTGGFSYEQYF.

This clone was recorded only once. This chain connects TRBV9 to TRBJ1-1, with D uncertain. The V gene lost 4 bases and the J gene lost 1 base, with 8 bases spanning the gap. The CDR3 extends over 13 amino acids. Germline lookup yields CDR1 SGDLS and CDR2 YYNGEE. As DNA, the CDR3 is TGTGCCAGCAGCTCCGGAGCGAACACTGAAGCTTTCTTT. Translating it yields CASSSGANTEAFF.

The J gene is TRBJ2-3, the V gene TRBV18, with D possibly matching TRBD2 (5 bases). With 6 bases removed from V and 0 bases from J, the gap between germline ends came to 10 bases. Germline CDR1 and CDR2: KGHSH and LQKENI. The CDR3 is 14 amino acids. This CDR3 is CASSRPGSTDTQYF. CDR3 in DNA: TGTGCCAGCTCCCGCCCGGGAAGCACAGATACGCAGTATTTT.

The CDR3: CASRLPSGTSGSRLAGGYEQYF. The CDR3 DNA sequence: TGTGCCAGCAGGCTTCCCTCCGGCACCAGCGGCTCCCGACTAGCGGGGGGTTACGAGCAGTACTTC. The V gene is TRBV28, the J gene TRBJ2-7, with 13 bases lining up with TRBD2. There are 22 residues in the CDR3. Unmatched junction bases numbered 27, after V lost 6 bases and J lost 4 bases. The germline CDR1 and CDR2 sequences are MDHEN and SYDVKM.

This clone was found once. The chain combines TRBV30 with TRBJ1-6; possibly TRBD1 for D (5 bases). Germline V gives CDR1 GTSNPN, CDR2 SVGIG (reference sequence). The CDR3 has 14 amino acids. The ends were cut back, 4 bases at V and 10 bases at J, with 17 bases in the middle. DNA for the CDR3: TGTGCCTGGACCTCGGGTCAGGGAAGATCACCCCTCCACTTT. Translation: CAWTSGQGRSPLHF. Together with reference TRBV30 and TRBJ1-6, the CDR3 gives the full variable domain: SQTIHQWPATLVQPVGSPLSLECTVEGTSNPNLYWYRQAAGRGLQLLFYSVGIGQISSEVPQNLSASRPQDRQFILSSKKLLLSDSGFYLCAWTSGQGRSPLHFGNGTRLTVT.

The chain links TRBV5-1 to TRBJ2-1, with D hard to call. The V gene lost 0 bases and the J gene lost 6 bases, with 10 bases spanning the gap. CDR1 is SGHRS, CDR2 YFSETQ, per germline. The CDR3 length is 14 residues. The CDR3 loop is CASSLEPIGNEQFF. In DNA form, the CDR3 reads TGCGCCAGCAGCTTGGAACCGATCGGCAATGAGCAGTTCTTC.

The genes are TRBV5-6 and TRBJ1-5; D is undetermined. This CDR3 is 14 amino acids long. V lost 0 bases, J lost 4 bases, and 8 bases lay in between. The germline V gene has CDR1 SGHDT and CDR2 YYEEEE. DNA for the CDR3: TGTGCCAGCAGCTTGGGGACTTTAAATCAGCCCCAGCATTTT. It yields the protein CASSLGTLNQPQHF.